These T cell receptor beta chains were read from a single sample in a study of regulatory T cells in long-lasting Graves disease. One entry per CDR3 protein, called by TCRdb with MiXCR from the multiplex PCR reads. The repertoire holds 420,000 or so distinct CDR3 sequences, with less than 25% as singletons. The sample was peripheral blood mononuclear cells (PBMCs), taken when the disease was refractory, from a patient treated with antithyroid drugs. The receptor source for this set is a female donor with Graves disease. CDR3s include the opening cysteine and the closing phenylalanine or tryptophan. D genes are given only for firm matches. Rows may omit the clone size; those that give it use once, few, many or a size class.

TGTGCCTGGAGTGAGGGTGGAAACACCATATATTTT | CAWSEGGNTIYF | TRBJ1-3 | many | TRBV30 | -
TGTGCCAGCAGCTTAGCTGCAGGGCCCCAATACGAGCAGTACTTC | CASSLAAGPQYEQYF | TRBJ2-7 | many | TRBV7-2 | -
TGTGCCAGCAGCCAAGTTCCATCGGGGGAGACCCAGTACTTC | CASSQVPSGETQYF | TRBJ2-5 | many | TRBV3-1 | -
TGCAGCGTAGACCCAAGACAGGGCCGGACTGAAGCTTTCTTT | CSVDPRQGRTEAFF | TRBJ1-1 | few | TRBV29-1 | TRBD1
TGTGCCAGCAGTCGCTTCCTGGACAGATTCAACGAGCAGTACTTC | CASSRFLDRFNEQYF | TRBJ2-7 | - | TRBV6-1 | -
TGTGCCAGCTCATCGGACCGGGAGCAAAAAGAGACCCAGTACTTC | CASSSDREQKETQYF | TRBJ2-5 | many | TRBV18 | -
TGCGCCAGCAGCCCCCGGTTCAGCGGGACAGGGGTTGCAACTAATGAAAAACTGTTTTTT | CASSPRFSGTGVATNEKLFF | TRBJ1-4 | few | TRBV5-1 | TRBD1
TGTGCCAGCGGCGGTATACAGGGTAACGAAGAGACCCAGTACTTC | CASGGIQGNEETQYF | TRBJ2-5 | few | TRBV5-6 | -
TGTGCCAGCAGACAGGGAACGAACACCGGGGAGCTGTTTTTT | CASRQGTNTGELFF | TRBJ2-2 | many | TRBV2 | -
TGTGCCAGCAGCCAAGTCTCAGGGGCTACCACAGATACGCAGTATTTT | CASSQVSGATTDTQYF | TRBJ2-3 | - | TRBV3-1 | -
TGTGCCAGCAGGCCTCTCAAAGGACGGCTGAATCAGCCCCAGCATTTT | CASRPLKGRLNQPQHF | TRBJ1-5 | few | TRBV6-1 | -
TGCAGTGCTAGAGTGCGTCCCCAGCATTTT | CSARVRPQHF | TRBJ1-5 | many | TRBV20-1 | -
TGTGCCAGCAGCCCGTGGGACTCGTGGCTCGAGCAGTACTTC | CASSPWDSWLEQYF | TRBJ2-7 | many | TRBV7-2 | -
TGCAGTGCTAGCCGACCGGGATACCAAGAGACCCAGTACTTC | CSASRPGYQETQYF | TRBJ2-5 | many | TRBV20-1 | -
TGTGCCAGCACCACCGGGACAGCCGTCTACACCTTC | CASTTGTAVYTF | TRBJ1-2 | few | TRBV6-1 | TRBD1
TGCAGTGCTAGAGATCAGGGACGGCATTACGAGCAGTACTTC | CSARDQGRHYEQYF | TRBJ2-7 | many | TRBV20-1 | -
TGTGCCAGCACTCTTTCAGGGGGCCCTCAGCCCCAGCATTTT | CASTLSGGPQPQHF | TRBJ1-5 | - | TRBV2 | TRBD1
TGTGCCAGCAGGGAAGGGGCTAGCGGGAGTTACGAGCAGTACTTC | CASREGASGSYEQYF | TRBJ2-7 | many | TRBV2 | TRBD2
TGCGCCAGCAGCCAAGAAGTCAGCTACGAGCAGTACTTC | CASSQEVSYEQYF | TRBJ2-7 | once | TRBV4-3 | -
TGTGCCAGCAGCTCCCAGGCGGGGAGGGTGACCGGGGAGCTGTTTTTT | CASSSQAGRVTGELFF | TRBJ2-2 | few | TRBV7-2 | TRBD2
TGCAGCGTTGGTATGGGGAACACTGAAGCTTTCTTT | CSVGMGNTEAFF | TRBJ1-1 | - | TRBV29-1 | -
TGTGCCAGCAGTTACTCCCCGCCTGGGACAGGGTACTCTGGAAACACCATATATTTT | CASSYSPPGTGYSGNTIYF | TRBJ1-3 | - | TRBV6-2/TRBV6-3 | TRBD1
TGTGCCAGCAGTGTCGTGTCGCAGTTCTTC | CASSVVSQFF | TRBJ2-1 | many | TRBV2 | -
TGTGCCAGCAGTCCGGCGGGACAGGGGGCTGTTCAGCCCCAGCATTTT | CASSPAGQGAVQPQHF | TRBJ1-5 | - | TRBV6-1 | TRBD1
TGTGCCACCAGCAGAGACGCCAACCACAATGAGCAGTTCTTC | CATSRDANHNEQFF | TRBJ2-1 | few | TRBV15 | -
TGCAGTGCCCGTCCCGTAGCGGGAGGTTACAATGAGCAGTTCTTC | CSARPVAGGYNEQFF | TRBJ2-1 | few | TRBV20-1 | TRBD2
TGTGCCAGCAGCTTAGCCCCGGGGAGGGAGCAGCCCCAGCATTTT | CASSLAPGREQPQHF | TRBJ1-5 | - | TRBV7-6 | -
TGTGCCAGCAGCTTACAATCCGGACTAGCCCAGTACTTC | CASSLQSGLAQYF | TRBJ2-5 | - | TRBV7-9 | TRBD2
TGTGCCAGCAGTTGGGACATTGAGCTACGAGAGCAGTACTTC | CASSWDIELREQYF | TRBJ2-7 | few | TRBV6-9 | -
TGTGCCAGCAGCGCAGCCTCCGCCCCCGCCTACGAGCAGTACTTC | CASSAASAPAYEQYF | TRBJ2-7 | - | TRBV9 | -
TGTGCCAGCAGTACGGGGGTCTTGTCACCCTACGAGCAGTACTTC | CASSTGVLSPYEQYF | TRBJ2-7 | - | TRBV6-1 | -
TGTGCCAGCAGCCAAGATAGACAGGGGATCTATGGCTACACCTTC | CASSQDRQGIYGYTF | TRBJ1-2 | - | TRBV3-1 | TRBD1
TGCAGCGTTGATACCTTGAACTATGGCTACACCTTC | CSVDTLNYGYTF | TRBJ1-2 | many | TRBV29-1 | -
TGCGCCAGCAGCGGGAAAACTAGCGGGCTCTTTTACGAGCAGTACTTC | CASSGKTSGLFYEQYF | TRBJ2-7 | - | TRBV4-1 | TRBD2
TGTGCCAGCAGCTCGGCCGGGACAGCCGCCACTGAAGCTTTCTTT | CASSSAGTAATEAFF | TRBJ1-1 | - | TRBV7-2 | TRBD1
TGCAGTGCTAGGGGACTAGCGCAAGAGACCCAGTACTTC | CSARGLAQETQYF | TRBJ2-5 | - | TRBV20-1 | TRBD2
TGTGCCAGCAGCACTGTTGGAGGGTATGAAAAACTGTTTTTT | CASSTVGGYEKLFF | TRBJ1-4 | many | TRBV7-9 | -
TGTGCCAGCAGCTTACTTCGTGAGAAGACTGAAGCTTTCTTT | CASSLLREKTEAFF | TRBJ1-1 | many | TRBV7-2 | -
TGCAGTGGGCAGGACAGGGCGACCTACGAGCAGTACTTC | CSGQDRATYEQYF | TRBJ2-7 | - | TRBV20-1 | TRBD1
TGTGCCAGCAGTGGCGGGACTAGCGGGATATACAATGAGCAGTTCTTC | CASSGGTSGIYNEQFF | TRBJ2-1 | - | TRBV25-1 | TRBD2
TGTGCCAGTAAGCGGGAGGGCCATAAGATGAAGACCCAGTACTTC | CASKREGHKMKTQYF | TRBJ2-5 | many | TRBV28 | TRBD2
TGCAGTGCTAGACTTGGACAGGGGAGGACTGAAGCTTTCTTT | CSARLGQGRTEAFF | TRBJ1-1 | many | TRBV20-1 | TRBD1
TGCAGTGCTAGAGGACGTAGGGGGTTTGAAAAACTGTCTTTT | CSARGRRGFEKLSF | TRBJ1-4 | - | TRBV20-1 | -
TGTGCCAGCAGCTTAAACTCTCAGGGAAGCTATGGCTACACCTTC | CASSLNSQGSYGYTF | TRBJ1-2 | - | TRBV7-3 | -
TGTGCCATCAGTGAGTCGAGGGCGGGAGAAGAGACCCAGTACTTC | CAISESRAGEETQYF | TRBJ2-5 | few | TRBV10-3 | TRBD2
TGCGCCAGCAGTGAGACAGGCAATTCACCCCTCCACTTT | CASSETGNSPLHF | TRBJ1-6 | few | TRBV10-2 | -
TGTGCCAGCAGCTTAGGGCGGATTAATGAAAAACTGTTTTTT | CASSLGRINEKLFF | TRBJ1-4 | few | TRBV7-9 | -
TGTGCCACCAGTGACCCTATAGGACAGGGAAGGGATGGCTACACCTTC | CATSDPIGQGRDGYTF | TRBJ1-2 | few | TRBV24-1 | TRBD1
TGCAGTGTGTTAAGGGGCTACGAGCAGTACTTC | CSVLRGYEQYF | TRBJ2-7 | - | TRBV20-1 | -
TGTGCCTGGAGTGCCTGGGGCCCCGGGGAGCTGTTTTTT | CAWSAWGPGELFF | TRBJ2-2 | - | TRBV30 | -
TGTGCCAGCAGCGCGGGACCTAACTATGGCTACACCTTC | CASSAGPNYGYTF | TRBJ1-2 | few | TRBV11-2 | -
TGCAGTGCTGGACCGGACTTATACGAGCAGTACTTC | CSAGPDLYEQYF | TRBJ2-7 | few | TRBV20-1 | -
TGCAGTGCTAGATTGTCGGGGACAGGGGCCACAACTAATGAAAAACTGTTTTTT | CSARLSGTGATTNEKLFF | TRBJ1-4 | few | TRBV20-1 | TRBD1
TGTGCCAGTAGTGTGCAAGGGCACACCGGGGAGCTGTTTTTT | CASSVQGHTGELFF | TRBJ2-2 | - | TRBV19 | -